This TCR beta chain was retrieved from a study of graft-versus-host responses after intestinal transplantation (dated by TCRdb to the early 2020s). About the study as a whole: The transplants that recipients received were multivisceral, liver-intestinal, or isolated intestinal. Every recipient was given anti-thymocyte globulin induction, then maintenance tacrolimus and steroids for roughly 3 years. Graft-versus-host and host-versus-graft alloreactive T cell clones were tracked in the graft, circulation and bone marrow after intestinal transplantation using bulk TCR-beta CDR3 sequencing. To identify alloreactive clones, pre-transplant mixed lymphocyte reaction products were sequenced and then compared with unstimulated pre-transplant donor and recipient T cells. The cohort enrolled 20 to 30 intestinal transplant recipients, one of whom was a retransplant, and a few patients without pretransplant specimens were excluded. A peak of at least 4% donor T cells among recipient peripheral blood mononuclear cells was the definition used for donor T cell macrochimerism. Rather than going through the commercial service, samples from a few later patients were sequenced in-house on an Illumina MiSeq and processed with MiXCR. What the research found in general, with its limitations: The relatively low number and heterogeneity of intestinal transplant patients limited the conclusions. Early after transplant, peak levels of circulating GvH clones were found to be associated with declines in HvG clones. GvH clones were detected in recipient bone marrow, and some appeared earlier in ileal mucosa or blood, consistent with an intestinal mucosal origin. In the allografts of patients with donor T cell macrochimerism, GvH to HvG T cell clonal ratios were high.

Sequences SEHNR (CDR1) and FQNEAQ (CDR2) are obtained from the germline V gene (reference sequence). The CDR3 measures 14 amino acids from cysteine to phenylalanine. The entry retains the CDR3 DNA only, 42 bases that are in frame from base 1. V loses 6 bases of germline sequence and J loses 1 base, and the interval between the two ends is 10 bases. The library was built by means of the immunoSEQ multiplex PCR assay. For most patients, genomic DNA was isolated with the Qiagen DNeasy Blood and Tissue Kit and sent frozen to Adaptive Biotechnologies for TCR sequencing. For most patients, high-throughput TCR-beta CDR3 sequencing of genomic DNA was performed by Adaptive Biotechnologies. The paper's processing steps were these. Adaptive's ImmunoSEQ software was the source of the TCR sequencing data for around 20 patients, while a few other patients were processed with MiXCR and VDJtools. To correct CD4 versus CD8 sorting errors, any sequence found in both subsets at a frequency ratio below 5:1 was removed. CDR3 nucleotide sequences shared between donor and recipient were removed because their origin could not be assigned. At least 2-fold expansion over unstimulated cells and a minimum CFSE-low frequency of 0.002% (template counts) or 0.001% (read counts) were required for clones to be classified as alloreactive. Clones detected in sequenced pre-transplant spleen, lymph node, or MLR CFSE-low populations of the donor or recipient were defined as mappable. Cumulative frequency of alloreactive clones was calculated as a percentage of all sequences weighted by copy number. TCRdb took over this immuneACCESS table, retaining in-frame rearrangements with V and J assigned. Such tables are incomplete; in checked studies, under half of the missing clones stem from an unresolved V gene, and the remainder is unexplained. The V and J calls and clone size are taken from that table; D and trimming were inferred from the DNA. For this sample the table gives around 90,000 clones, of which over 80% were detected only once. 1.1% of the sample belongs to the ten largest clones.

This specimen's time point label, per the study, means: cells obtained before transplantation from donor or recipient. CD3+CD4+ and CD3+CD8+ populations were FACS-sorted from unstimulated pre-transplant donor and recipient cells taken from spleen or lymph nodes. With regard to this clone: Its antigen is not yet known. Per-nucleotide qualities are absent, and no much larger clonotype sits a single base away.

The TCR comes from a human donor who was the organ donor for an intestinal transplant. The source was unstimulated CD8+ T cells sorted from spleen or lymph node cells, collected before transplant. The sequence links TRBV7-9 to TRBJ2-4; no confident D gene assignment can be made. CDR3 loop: CASSQDIAKNIQYF. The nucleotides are TGTGCCAGCAGTCAAGACATCGCCAAAAACATTCAGTACTTC.